A selection of T cell receptor beta chains follows, all from one sample in a study of OX40 agonist ivuxolimab in advanced cancers. The repertoire was sequenced with immunoSEQ multiplex PCR; TCRdb's copy has only in-frame clones and lacks some. The sample includes about 20,000 clones, 86% of them seen just once. The sequencing here drew on CD4+ or CD8+ T cells sorted from blood, taken in a trial of the OX40 agonist ivuxolimab. All receptors derive from an adult with an advanced solid tumor such as melanoma, head and neck, liver or kidney cancer. Each CDR3 is given with its conserved first and last residue. The D gene is left open where the match is weak. Clone size is given for some rows only: seen once, a few or many times, or a class if the clone is expanded.

J: TRBJ2-5
D: TRBD2
size: once
V: TRBV4-1
length: 18
DNA: TGCGCCAGCAGCCCAGGCGCTCGACTAGCGGGAGACCAAGAGACCCAGTACTTC
CDR3: CASSPGARLAGDQETQYF

J: TRBJ2-7
D: TRBD1
size: NA
V: TRBV4-1
length: 15
DNA: TGCGCCAGCAGCCAAGCGGGGGACAGGCCCCACGAGCAGTACTTC
CDR3: CASSQAGDRPHEQYF

J: TRBJ2-3
D: TRBD2
size: NA
V: TRBV29-1
length: 20
DNA: TGCAGCGCTGGCCCCGGACACCTAGGGACTAGCGGGAGGGCCCGAGATACGCAGTATTTT
CDR3: CSAGPGHLGTSGRARDTQYF

J: TRBJ2-7
D: TRBD1
size: NA
V: TRBV7-9
length: 14
DNA: TGTGCCAGCAGCCCCGGGACAGGGATATACGAGCAGTACTTC
CDR3: CASSPGTGIYEQYF

J: TRBJ2-5
D: TRBD2
size: NA
V: TRBV7-6
length: 16
DNA: TGTGCCAGCAGCTTATTCCTAGCGGGGGGACAAGAGACCCAGTACTTC
CDR3: CASSLFLAGGQETQYF

J: TRBJ2-1
D: NA
size: NA
V: TRBV27
length: 14
DNA: TGTGCCAGCAGTTTAGGATGGGCTTACAATGAGCAGTTCTTC
CDR3: CASSLGWAYNEQFF

J: TRBJ1-4
D: NA
size: NA
V: TRBV30
length: 17
DNA: TGTGCCTGGAGTGTACCCCCCCCTCGATCGAGGGGTGAAAAACTGTTTTTT
CDR3: CAWSVPPPRSRGEKLFF

J: TRBJ2-3
D: TRBD1
size: NA
V: TRBV4-2
length: 15
DNA: TGTGCCAGCAGCCTCCAGGACAGGGGCACAGATACGCAGTATTTT
CDR3: CASSLQDRGTDTQYF

J: TRBJ2-7
D: TRBD1
size: NA
V: TRBV10-3
length: 14
DNA: TGTGCCATCAGTGGGGGACAGGGGGCTTACGAGCAGTACTTC
CDR3: CAISGGQGAYEQYF

J: TRBJ2-7
D: NA
size: NA
V: TRBV29-1
length: 14
DNA: TGCAGCGCCTACCGTGACCGGCCGGGGTACGAGCAGTACTTC
CDR3: CSAYRDRPGYEQYF

J: TRBJ2-1
D: TRBD2
size: NA
V: TRBV4-2
length: 15
DNA: TGTGCCAGCAGCCAAGGGGGAGGGAGTTGGGATGAGCAGTTCTTC
CDR3: CASSQGGGSWDEQFF

J: TRBJ1-1
D: NA
size: once
V: TRBV29-1
length: 12
DNA: TGCAGCGTTCTCGGGACCCCCGAGGTGGCTTTCTTT
CDR3: CSVLGTPEVAFF

J: TRBJ2-7
D: TRBD1
size: NA
V: TRBV11-2
length: 14
DNA: TGTGCCAGCAGCTATGGGACAGGGGTTGACGAGCAGTACTTC
CDR3: CASSYGTGVDEQYF

J: TRBJ2-7
D: NA
size: few
V: TRBV18
length: 15
DNA: TGTGCCAGCTCATCGACGGACTCCGTAACCTACGAGCAGTACTTC
CDR3: CASSSTDSVTYEQYF

J: TRBJ1-6
D: NA
size: NA
V: TRBV7-2
length: 15
DNA: TGTGCCAGCAGCTTAGACGGCGGGGGAAATTCACCCCTCCACTTT
CDR3: CASSLDGGGNSPLHF

J: TRBJ2-3
D: NA
size: NA
V: TRBV6-4
length: 13
DNA: TGTGCCAGCAGTGAGGGAGCCACAGATACGCAGTATTTT
CDR3: CASSEGATDTQYF

J: TRBJ2-3
D: NA
size: NA
V: TRBV21-1
length: 19
DNA: TGTGCCAGCAGCAAAGAGTGGAGACTAGCGGCCATAGTTGCAGATACGCAGTATTTT
CDR3: CASSKEWRLAAIVADTQYF

J: TRBJ1-4
D: TRBD1
size: NA
V: TRBV7-2
length: 15
DNA: TGTGCCAGCAGCCTGTGGACAGGGGAAGGTGAAAAACTGTTTTTT
CDR3: CASSLWTGEGEKLFF

J: TRBJ2-5
D: NA
size: NA
V: TRBV6-1
length: 15
DNA: TGTGCCAGCAGTGGGGGTGGGCCGGTCCAAGAGACCCAGTACTTC
CDR3: CASSGGGPVQETQYF

J: TRBJ2-1
D: NA
size: NA
V: TRBV7-9
length: 13
DNA: TGTGCCAGCAGCTTAGAATCCTATTATGAGCAGTTCTTC
CDR3: CASSLESYYEQFF

J: TRBJ2-5
D: TRBD2
size: NA
V: TRBV4-1
length: 17
DNA: TGCGCCAGCAGCCCCTCAGGCGGGGGGGCCGCGCAAGAGACCCAGTACTTC
CDR3: CASSPSGGGAAQETQYF

J: TRBJ2-3
D: TRBD2
size: NA
V: TRBV7-9
length: 15
DNA: TGTGCCAGCACCCCGCTAGCGGGGGGCCTAGATACGCAGTATTTT
CDR3: CASTPLAGGLDTQYF

J: TRBJ1-5
D: NA
size: NA
V: TRBV5-8
length: 16
DNA: TGTGCCAGCAGCTTGGAAAGGACACCATTAAAGCAGCCCCAGCATTTT
CDR3: CASSLERTPLKQPQHF

J: TRBJ1-2
D: NA
size: NA
V: TRBV6-6
length: 12
DNA: TGTGCCAGCAGCTTCGCCCTCTATGGCTACACCTTC
CDR3: CASSFALYGYTF

J: TRBJ2-1
D: NA
size: NA
V: TRBV4-1
length: 12
DNA: TGCGCCAGCAGCCAAGATGCAAGGGAGCAGTTCTTC
CDR3: CASSQDAREQFF

J: TRBJ1-4
D: TRBD1
size: NA
V: TRBV7-9
length: 14
DNA: TGTGCCAGCAGCCCGACAGGGTATAATGAAAAACTGTTTTTT
CDR3: CASSPTGYNEKLFF

J: TRBJ2-7
D: TRBD1
size: once
V: TRBV30
length: 15
DNA: TGTGCCTCGGAGATACGGGGACAGGGGGGCTACGAGCAGTACTTC
CDR3: CASEIRGQGGYEQYF

J: TRBJ1-1
D: TRBD1
size: NA
V: TRBV6-6
length: 13
DNA: TGTGCCAGCCCTAGGGGGCCGAACACTGAAGCTTTCTTT
CDR3: CASPRGPNTEAFF

J: TRBJ1-1
D: NA
size: NA
V: TRBV28
length: 14
DNA: TGTGCCAGCAGCCAGGGACACATGAACACTGAAGCTTTCTTT
CDR3: CASSQGHMNTEAFF

J: TRBJ1-1
D: NA
size: NA
V: TRBV7-7
length: 15
DNA: TGTGCTAGCAGCTTAGTCCGCTTAAGGGACACTGAAGCTTTCTTT
CDR3: CASSLVRLRDTEAFF

J: TRBJ1-1
D: NA
size: few
V: TRBV6-4
length: 12
DNA: TGTGCCAGCAGTGACGGTGGCACTGAAGCTTTCTTT
CDR3: CASSDGGTEAFF

J: TRBJ1-1
D: NA
size: NA
V: TRBV5-1
length: 15
DNA: TGCGCCAGCAGCACCCCTTGGGGGGACGAAACTGAAGCTTTCTTT
CDR3: CASSTPWGDETEAFF

J: TRBJ2-7
D: NA
size: NA
V: TRBV20-1
length: 11
DNA: TGCAGTGCTAGAGTTGACCGCGAGCAGTACTTC
CDR3: CSARVDREQYF

J: TRBJ1-3
D: NA
size: NA
V: TRBV28
length: 15
DNA: TGTGCCAGCAGTTTGGGGCGGGCCTCTGGAAACACCATATATTTT
CDR3: CASSLGRASGNTIYF

J: TRBJ2-5
D: NA
size: NA
V: TRBV28
length: 13
DNA: TGTGCCAGCAGTGGGGCAGGGGCGGAGACCCAGTACTTC
CDR3: CASSGAGAETQYF

J: TRBJ1-4
D: NA
size: NA
V: TRBV18
length: 12
DNA: TGTGCCAGCTCATTGACCGGACCAGAACCGTTTTTT
CDR3: CASSLTGPEPFF

J: TRBJ2-1
D: TRBD1
size: few
V: TRBV23-1
length: 17
DNA: TGCGCCAGCAGTCAATTGGGACAGGGGCCCTCCTACAATGAGCAGTTCTTC
CDR3: CASSQLGQGPSYNEQFF

J: TRBJ2-7
D: NA
size: NA
V: TRBV5-4
length: 15
DNA: TGTGCCAGCAGCACATCGGGACACCCTTCCTACGAGCAGTACTTC
CDR3: CASSTSGHPSYEQYF

J: TRBJ2-7
D: NA
size: few
V: TRBV7-9
length: 13
DNA: TGTGCCAGCAGTTCGGGGAGGATCTACGAGCAGTACTTC
CDR3: CASSSGRIYEQYF

J: TRBJ2-7
D: TRBD2
size: NA
V: TRBV28
length: 14
DNA: TGTGCCAGCAGTTCCGGGACTAGCGGCTACGAGCAGTACTTC
CDR3: CASSSGTSGYEQYF

J: TRBJ2-2
D: NA
size: NA
V: TRBV7-6
length: 13
DNA: TGTGCCAGCAGCTCTGGAGGGACCGGGGAGCTGTTTTTT
CDR3: CASSSGGTGELFF

J: TRBJ2-2
D: TRBD1
size: NA
V: TRBV2
length: 14
DNA: TGTGCCAGCACTGGGACAGGGAATTACGGGGAGCTGTTTTTT
CDR3: CASTGTGNYGELFF

J: TRBJ2-1
D: TRBD2
size: once
V: TRBV28
length: 16
DNA: TGTGCCAGCAGTTTACTAGCGGGCCGCTCCTACAATGAGCAGTTCTTC
CDR3: CASSLLAGRSYNEQFF

J: TRBJ2-3
D: TRBD2
size: once
V: TRBV5-6
length: 19
DNA: TGTGCCAGCAGCTACCCCCGACTAGCGGGGGGGCCCGGCACAGATACGCAGTATTTT
CDR3: CASSYPRLAGGPGTDTQYF

J: TRBJ1-1
D: NA
size: NA
V: TRBV10-2
length: 15
DNA: TGCGCCAGCAGTGAGTCGAGGGGGAGGAACACTGAAGCTTTCTTT
CDR3: CASSESRGRNTEAFF

J: TRBJ2-6
D: NA
size: NA
V: TRBV28
length: 14
DNA: TGTGCCACCGAGAGGGGGGCCGGGGCCAACGTCCTGACTTTC
CDR3: CATERGAGANVLTF

J: TRBJ2-7
D: NA
size: NA
V: TRBV6-5
length: 15
DNA: TGTGCCAGCACCTCAATATTGGCAGGAGGAGGGGAGCAGTACTTC
CDR3: CASTSILAGGGEQYF

J: TRBJ2-7
D: NA
size: NA
V: TRBV19
length: 13
DNA: TGTGCCAGTAGCTCGGGACTCCTATACGAGCAGTACTTC
CDR3: CASSSGLLYEQYF

J: TRBJ2-2
D: NA
size: NA
V: TRBV5-6
length: 14
DNA: TGTGCCAGCAGCCCCTCGCTGAACACCGGGGAGCTGTTTTTT
CDR3: CASSPSLNTGELFF

J: TRBJ2-7
D: TRBD1
size: NA
V: TRBV27
length: 15
DNA: TGTGCCAGCAGTTTTCAGAGGGGACAGGGCTACGAGCAGTACTTC
CDR3: CASSFQRGQGYEQYF

J: TRBJ2-1
D: NA
size: NA
V: TRBV6-1
length: 10
DNA: TGTGCCAGCAGTGTCCGGCCCCGGTTCTTC
CDR3: CASSVRPRFF